A selection of T cell receptor beta chains follows, all from one sample in a study of blood T cell repertoires in COVID-19. Profiling relied on immunoSEQ multiplex PCR, and the TCRdb table lists in-frame clones only, not all of them. The sample records 150,000 to 200,000 clones, 80% to 90% being singletons. Sequencing was performed on PBMCs or T cells enriched from blood (not recorded which). All receptors come from a woman younger than 30 who had recovered from COVID-19. The CDR3 runs from the conserved cysteine through the conserved F or W. The D gene is left open where the match is weak. Size is stated for part of the rows, as once, few or many counts, or as a class when the clone is expanded.

>TRBD1|TRBJ1-5|NA|TRBV2
CATGTGGSSQPQHF
TGTGCCACGGGGACAGGGGGGTCTTCCCAGCCCCAGCATTTT
>NA|TRBJ1-5|NA|TRBV7-8
CASSPLRSNQPQHF
TGTGCCAGCAGCCCCCTACGTAGCAATCAGCCCCAGCATTTT
>TRBD2|TRBJ2-3|NA|TRBV27
CASSLSAGGAVLDTQYF
TGTGCCAGCAGTTTATCTGCCGGGGGGGCCGTGTTAGATACGCAGTATTTT
>TRBD1|TRBJ2-1|NA|TRBV11-2
CASSNRRDRNNSYNEQFF
TGTGCCAGCAGCAACCGCCGGGACAGAAATAACTCCTACAATGAGCAGTTCTTC
>NA|TRBJ2-4|NA|TRBV27
CASSSRVESKNIQYF
TGTGCCAGCAGTTCCCGGGTGGAATCAAAAAACATTCAGTACTTC
>TRBD2|TRBJ2-7|NA|TRBV6-1
CASSEELLAAAYEQYF
TGTGCCAGCAGTGAAGAACTACTAGCGGCGGCCTACGAGCAGTACTTC
>NA|TRBJ1-5|NA|TRBV4-1
CASSQEGQGIGQPQHF
TGCGCCAGCAGCCAAGAAGGGCAGGGTATAGGACAGCCCCAGCATTTT
>NA|TRBJ1-6|NA|TRBV5-5
CASSLWTAGGTYNSPLHF
TGTGCCAGCAGCTTGTGGACAGCCGGAGGAACCTATAATTCACCCCTCCACTTT
>NA|TRBJ1-1|NA|TRBV28
CASIRRESGEAFF
TGTGCCAGCATTCGGAGGGAATCGGGTGAAGCTTTCTTT
>TRBD1|TRBJ1-2|NA|TRBV2
CASSEAGQGEGYGYTF
TGTGCCAGCAGTGAAGCCGGACAGGGTGAGGGCTATGGCTACACCTTC
>NA|TRBJ1-5|NA|TRBV27
CASSLGGDQPQHF
TGTGCCAGCAGTTTAGGGGGGGATCAGCCCCAGCATTTT
>NA|TRBJ2-7|NA|TRBV6-2/TRBV6-3
CASSLTYEQYF
TGTGCCAGCAGCCTAACCTACGAGCAGTACTTC
>NA|TRBJ1-1|NA|TRBV28
CASSLPGVNTEAFF
TGTGCCAGCAGTTTGCCGGGAGTGAACACTGAAGCTTTCTTT
>NA|TRBJ1-2|NA|TRBV28
CASRIQGSYGYTF
TGTGCCAGCAGGATACAGGGTAGCTATGGCTACACCTTC
>TRBD2|TRBJ2-1|NA|TRBV6-1
CASSDAPLARVEQFF
TGTGCCAGCAGTGACGCGCCACTAGCGAGAGTGGAGCAGTTCTTC
>NA|TRBJ2-5|NA|TRBV15
CASSSTVPQETQYF
TGTGCCTCCTCCTCGACAGTCCCTCAAGAGACCCAGTACTTC
>NA|TRBJ1-4|NA|TRBV30
CAWAGKTGYEKLFF
TGTGCCTGGGCCGGGAAAACGGGATATGAAAAACTGTTTTTT
>NA|TRBJ2-7|NA|TRBV18
CASSPMSALGPEQYF
TGTGCCAGCTCACCAATGTCAGCCCTAGGCCCCGAGCAGTACTTC
>TRBD1|TRBJ1-3|NA|TRBV25-1
CASGLDRAGNTIYF
TGTGCCAGCGGCCTCGACAGGGCTGGAAACACCATATATTTT
>TRBD1|TRBJ1-4|NA|TRBV6-5
CASSYSGTGEIEKLFF
TGTGCCAGCAGTTACTCCGGGACAGGGGAAATCGAAAAACTGTTTTTT
>TRBD2|TRBJ2-1|once|TRBV28
CASSSPGLAGPNNEQFF
TGTGCCAGCAGTTCTCCGGGACTAGCGGGACCCAACAATGAGCAGTTCTTC
>TRBD1|TRBJ1-2|few|TRBV29-1
CSVAGGDYGYTF
TGCAGCGTTGCAGGGGGCGACTATGGCTACACCTTC
>NA|TRBJ1-4|NA|TRBV5-6
CASSPLGGTNEKLFF
TGTGCCAGCAGCCCCCTCGGGGGTACTAATGAAAAACTGTTTTTT
>TRBD2|TRBJ2-3|NA|TRBV10-2
CASMGGGDTDTQYF
TGCGCCAGCATGGGTGGGGGGGATACAGATACGCAGTATTTT
>TRBD1|TRBJ1-2|once|TRBV7-9
CASSRTIQGASYGYTF
TGTGCCAGCAGCCGTACTATCCAGGGGGCGAGCTATGGCTACACCTTC
>NA|TRBJ1-1|NA|TRBV11-1
CASSVGGGTEAFF
TGTGCCAGCAGCGTAGGGGGGGGAACTGAAGCTTTCTTT
>NA|TRBJ1-1|NA|TRBV20-1
CSASPTAKAFF
TGCAGTGCTAGCCCAACTGCCAAAGCTTTCTTT
>TRBD2|TRBJ2-7|once|TRBV7-6
CASSPVASGPNAYEQYF
TGTGCCAGCAGCCCAGTGGCTAGCGGACCGAACGCCTACGAGCAGTACTTC
>TRBD1|TRBJ1-2|many|TRBV7-2
CASSPDRDAWGYTF
TGTGCCAGCAGCCCGGACAGGGATGCTTGGGGCTACACCTTC
>TRBD2|TRBJ2-3|NA|TRBV10-1
CASSSGEASTDTQYF
TGCGCCAGCAGTAGCGGGGAAGCCAGCACAGATACGCAGTATTTT
>TRBD2|TRBJ2-1|NA|TRBV3-1/TRBV3-2
CASSQDPRLARPSYNEQFF
TGTGCCAGCAGCCAAGATCCGAGACTAGCGAGACCCTCCTACAATGAGCAGTTCTTC
>TRBD1|TRBJ1-1|NA|TRBV5-1
CASSLSGQGHTEAFF
TGCGCCAGCAGCTTGTCTGGACAGGGTCACACTGAAGCTTTCTTT
>TRBD2|TRBJ2-7|NA|TRBV7-8
CASRPPPGGEDSHEQYF
TGTGCCAGCCGCCCCCCACCTGGGGGGGAGGACTCCCACGAGCAGTACTTC
>NA|TRBJ1-2|large|TRBV6-2/TRBV6-3
CASSYLSYGYTF
TGTGCCAGCAGTTACCTTAGCTATGGCTACACCTTC
>NA|TRBJ1-3|NA|TRBV18
CASSPPMDTGNTIYF
TGTGCCAGCTCACCGCCCATGGACACGGGAAACACCATATATTTT
>TRBD2|TRBJ2-1|few|TRBV7-6
CASSSLAGLGSHEQFF
TGTGCCAGCAGCTCACTAGCGGGATTAGGGTCCCATGAGCAGTTCTTC
>NA|TRBJ1-2|once|TRBV5-1
CASSLSGAPSYGYTF
TGCGCCAGCAGCTTGTCAGGGGCGCCTAGCTATGGCTACACCTTC
>TRBD2|TRBJ2-1|once|TRBV27
CASSLGLAAYNEQFF
TGTGCCAGCAGTTTGGGACTAGCGGCCTACAATGAGCAGTTCTTC
>TRBD2|TRBJ2-3|once|TRBV3-1/TRBV3-2
CASSQEWGPSGKSTDTQYF
TGTGCCAGCAGCCAAGAATGGGGTCCTAGCGGGAAAAGCACAGATACGCAGTATTTT
>NA|TRBJ2-5|NA|TRBV3-1/TRBV3-2
CASRATVQETQYF
TGTGCCAGCAGGGCGACTGTCCAAGAGACCCAGTACTTC
>NA|TRBJ1-5|NA|TRBV4-2
CASSQVVANQPQHF
TGTGCCAGCAGCCAAGTAGTAGCCAATCAGCCCCAGCATTTT
>TRBD2|TRBJ2-7|NA|TRBV28
CASSLPPGTSGRMVYEQYF
TGTGCCAGCAGTTTGCCTCCAGGGACTAGCGGGAGGATGGTGTACGAGCAGTACTTC
>TRBD1|TRBJ1-1|NA|TRBV10-3
CAIKDRGPNTEAFF
TGTGCCATCAAGGACAGGGGCCCAAACACTGAAGCTTTCTTT
>TRBD2|TRBJ2-1|NA|TRBV28
CASSFSSGGYEQFF
TGTGCCAGCAGTTTTAGTTCGGGAGGTTACGAGCAGTTCTTC
>TRBD1|TRBJ1-2|NA|TRBV13
CASSPTGGLGYGYTF
TGTGCCAGCAGCCCCACAGGGGGACTGGGCTATGGCTACACCTTC
>TRBD2|TRBJ2-3|NA|TRBV9
CASSVDTSGVMGTDTQYF
TGTGCCAGCAGCGTAGATACTAGCGGGGTGATGGGCACAGATACGCAGTATTTT
>NA|TRBJ2-3|NA|TRBV4-2
CASSQVESSNPDTQYF
TGTGCCAGCAGCCAGGTAGAGTCTAGCAATCCAGATACGCAGTATTTT
>TRBD1|TRBJ1-6|NA|TRBV18
CASSPTPTGQHSPLHF
TGTGCCAGCTCACCCACCCCGACAGGGCAGCATTCACCCCTCCACTTT
>NA|TRBJ1-2|NA|TRBV10-1
CASSESGRNYGYTF
TGCGCCAGCAGTGAGTCGGGGCGGAACTATGGCTACACCTTC
>TRBD1|TRBJ2-7|NA|TRBV5-1
CASSPTPGGAEQYF
TGCGCCAGCAGCCCAACCCCAGGGGGCGCCGAGCAGTACTTC
>NA|TRBJ2-2|NA|TRBV27
CASTAGWGNTGELFF
TGTGCCAGCACCGCAGGGTGGGGCAACACCGGGGAGCTGTTTTTT